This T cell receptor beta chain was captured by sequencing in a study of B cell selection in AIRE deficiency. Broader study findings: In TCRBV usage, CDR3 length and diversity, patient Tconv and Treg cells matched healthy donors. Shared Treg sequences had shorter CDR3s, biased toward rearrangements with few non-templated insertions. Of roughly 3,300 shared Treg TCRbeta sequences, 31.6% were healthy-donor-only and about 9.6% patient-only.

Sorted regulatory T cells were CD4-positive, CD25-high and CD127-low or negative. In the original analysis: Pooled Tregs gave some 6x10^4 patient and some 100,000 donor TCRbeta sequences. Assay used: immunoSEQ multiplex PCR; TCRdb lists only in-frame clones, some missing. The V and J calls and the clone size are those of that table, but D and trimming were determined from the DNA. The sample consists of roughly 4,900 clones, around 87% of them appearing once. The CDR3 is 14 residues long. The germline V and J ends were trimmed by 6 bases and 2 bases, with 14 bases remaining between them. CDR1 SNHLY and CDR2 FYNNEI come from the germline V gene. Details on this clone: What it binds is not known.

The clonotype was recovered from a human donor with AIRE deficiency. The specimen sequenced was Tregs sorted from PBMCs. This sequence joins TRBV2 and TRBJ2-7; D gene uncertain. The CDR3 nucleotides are TGTGCCAGCAGGGGTATCCTTCCCCCCTACGAGCAGTACTTC. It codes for CASRGILPPYEQYF.